This T cell receptor (beta chain) was sequenced for a study of blood T cell repertoires in COVID-19. The wider study: Samples representing acute and convalescent COVID-19 were sourced from the United States, Italy and Spain. PBMCs, B-cell-depleted T cells, or T cells provided the cDNA or gDNA that made up the material.

TCRdb keeps only in-frame clones here, not all; method: immunoSEQ multiplex PCR. In the table there are tens of thousands of clones, 86% of which are singletons. The sequence was obtained from a human donor in a cohort sampled during active COVID-19. Sequencing was carried out using peripheral blood.

The CDR3 nucleotides read TGCGCCAGCAGCCAAGATAGGGGGAGTGTGGATGGCTACACCTTC. It translates to CASSQDRGSVDGYTF. The genes are TRBV4-1 and TRBJ1-2; a possible D gene is TRBD1 (6 bases). V was shortened by 0 bases and J by 6 bases, with 14 bases between the two germline ends. Germline CDR1 and CDR2: MGHRA and YSYEKL. The CDR3 loop spans 15 amino acids.